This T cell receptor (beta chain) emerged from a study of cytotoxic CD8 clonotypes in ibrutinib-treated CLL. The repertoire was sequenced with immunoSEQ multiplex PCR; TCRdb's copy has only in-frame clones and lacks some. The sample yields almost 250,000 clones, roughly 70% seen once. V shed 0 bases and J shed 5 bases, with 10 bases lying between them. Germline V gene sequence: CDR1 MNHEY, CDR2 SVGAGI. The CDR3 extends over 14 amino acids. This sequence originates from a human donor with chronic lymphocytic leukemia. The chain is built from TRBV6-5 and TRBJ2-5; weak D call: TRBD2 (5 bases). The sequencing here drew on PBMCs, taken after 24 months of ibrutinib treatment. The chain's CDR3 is CASSYSISAETQYF. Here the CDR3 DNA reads TGTGCCAGCAGTTACTCGATTAGCGCGGAGACCCAGTACTTC.